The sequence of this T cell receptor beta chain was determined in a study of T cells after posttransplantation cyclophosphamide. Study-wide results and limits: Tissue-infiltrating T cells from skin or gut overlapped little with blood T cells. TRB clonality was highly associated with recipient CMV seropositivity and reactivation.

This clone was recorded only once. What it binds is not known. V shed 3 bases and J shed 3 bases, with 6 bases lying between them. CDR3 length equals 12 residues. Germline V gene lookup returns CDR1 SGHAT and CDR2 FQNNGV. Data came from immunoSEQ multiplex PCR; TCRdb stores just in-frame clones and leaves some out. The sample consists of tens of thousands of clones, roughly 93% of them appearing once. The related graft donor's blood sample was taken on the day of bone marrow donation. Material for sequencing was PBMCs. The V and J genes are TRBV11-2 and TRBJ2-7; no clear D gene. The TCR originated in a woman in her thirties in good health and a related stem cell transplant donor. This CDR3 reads CASSFSVYEQYF. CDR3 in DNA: TGTGCCAGCAGCTTCTCCGTCTACGAGCAGTACTTC.